These 19 T cell receptor beta chains came from one sample sequenced in a study of CD8+ T cells in alopecia areata. Extraction of RNA preceded its reverse transcription into cDNA, which served as the sequencing template. Measured with immunoSEQ multiplex PCR; TCRdb has only the in-frame clones, and not every one. The table has 130,000 or so clones, less than 50% seen once. Sequenced input: NKG2D-low CD8+ T cells sorted from blood. These TCRs come from a human donor with alopecia areata.

The chain combines TRBV29-1 with TRBJ1-1; tentatively, D is TRBD1 (6 bases). The V gene's germline CDR1 is SQVTM and CDR2 ANQGSEA. CDR3 length: 14 residues. V lost 4 bases, J lost 1 base, and 13 bases lay in between. CDR3 nucleotide sequence: TGCAGCGTTGGTCCTGGACAGCAGAACACTGAAGCTTTCTTT. It translates to CSVGPGQQNTEAFF.

The chain carries TRBV7-9 and TRBJ1-3, with D unresolved. CDR3 length: 14 amino acids. Trimming shortened V by 1 base and J by 0 bases, and 4 bases separated the two germline ends. Germline CDR1 SEHNR, CDR2 FQNEAQ (reference sequence). The CDR3: CASSLVASGNTIYF. CDR3 in DNA: TGTGCCAGCAGCTTAGTGGCCTCTGGAAACACCATATATTTT.

This rearrangement joins TRBV27 to TRBJ1-1; 9 positions match TRBD1. The CDR3 is 15 residues long. CDR1 MNHEY and CDR2 SMNVEV come from the germline V gene (reference sequence). V gave up 5 bases and J gave up 5 bases; unmatched junction bases: 9. CDR3 amino acids: CASSTRDREGTEAFF. The DNA of the CDR3 is TGTGCCAGCAGTACCCGGGACAGGGAAGGGACTGAAGCTTTCTTT.

V usage is TRBV28 and J usage is TRBJ1-5, with D uncertain. Germline assignment: CDR1 MDHEN and CDR2 SYDVKM. This CDR3 is built from 10 residues. With 8 bases removed from V and 7 bases from J, the gap between germline ends came to 6 bases. The CDR3 DNA follows: TGTGCCAGCGGGCGCCAGCCCCAGCATTTT. It codes for CASGRQPQHF.

The chain combines TRBV29-1 with TRBJ2-7; 7 nucleotides agree with TRBD2. The germline CDR1 and CDR2 sequences are SQVTM and ANQGSEA. The CDR3 spans 15 residues. V lost 2 bases to trimming and J lost 5 bases; unmatched junction nucleotides: 12. As DNA, the CDR3 is TGCAGCGTTGAACTGCGGGAGAAATACCGGGACGAGCAGTACTTC. Translation: CSVELREKYRDEQYF.

The chain recombines TRBV5-6 with TRBJ2-2, with D uncertain. The CDR3 loop spans 14 amino acids. Germline CDR1 SGHDT, CDR2 YYEEEE. The V end lost 0 bases, the J end lost 3 bases, and 6 bases lay between the germline ends. DNA for the CDR3: TGTGCCAGCAGCTTGGGGGAATACACCGGGGAGCTGTTTTTT. It translates to CASSLGEYTGELFF. Combining the CDR3 with reference TRBV5-6 and TRBJ2-2 gives the whole variable domain DAGVTQSPTHLIKTRGQQVTLRCSPKSGHDTVSWYQQALGQGPQFIFQYYEEEERQRGNFPDRFSGHQFPNYSSELNVNALLLGDSALYLCASSLGEYTGELFFGEGSRLTVL.

This chain connects TRBV30 to TRBJ2-1; TRBD1 aligns across 8 bases. With 4 bases clipped from V and 5 bases from J, the junction kept 1 base outside the gene matches. This CDR3 has 12 amino acids. The V gene's germline CDR1 is GTSNPN and CDR2 SVGIG (reference sequence). CDR3 protein: CAWTQGDNEQFF. The CDR3 region has the DNA TGTGCCTGGACACAGGGGGACAATGAGCAGTTCTTC.

V usage is TRBV27 and J usage is TRBJ1-2; D remains ambiguous. Germline loops: CDR1 MNHEY, CDR2 SMNVEV (reference sequence). V gave up 2 bases and J gave up 7 bases, with 11 bases separating them. This CDR3 contains 13 residues. The CDR3 sequence: CASSLMSGVGYTF. The DNA for the CDR3 is TGTGCCAGCAGTTTAATGTCCGGGGTTGGCTACACCTTC.

This clone came up a few times. The genes are TRBV7-9 and TRBJ2-7; maybe TRBD2 (5 bases). V lost 4 bases to trimming and J lost 6 bases, with 7 bases between them. The germline V gene has CDR1 SEHNR and CDR2 FQNEAQ (reference sequence). The CDR3 loop spans 11 amino acids. The CDR3 region is CASSSGSEQYF. The CDR3 DNA reads TGTGCCAGCAGCTCGGGGAGCGAGCAGTACTTC.

The chain uses TRBV29-1 and TRBJ2-7; TRBD2 aligns across 7 bases. J lost 1 base, V lost 6 bases, and 6 bases had no gene match. Germline V lookup: CDR1 SQVTM, CDR2 ANQGSEA. CDR3 length: 13 amino acids. The CDR3 loop reads CSVQRRESYEQYF. In DNA form, the CDR3 reads TGCAGCGTCCAGAGGCGGGAGTCCTACGAGCAGTACTTC.

This clone came up a few times. The chain is built from TRBV29-1 and TRBJ2-7; D uncertain. Per the germline V gene, CDR1 is SQVTM and CDR2 is ANQGSEA. CDR3 length: 12 amino acids. With 4 bases removed from V and 3 bases from J, the gap between germline ends came to 10 bases. The CDR3 loop reads CSVVPGDYEQYF. CDR3 DNA: TGCAGCGTTGTCCCCGGAGACTACGAGCAGTACTTC.

J is TRBJ1-2 and V is TRBV30, with a weak D call TRBD1 (5 bases). The germline gives CDR1 GTSNPN, CDR2 SVGIG (reference sequence). Between the trimmed V and J ends, which lost 3 bases and 2 bases, there was a span of 10 bases. The CDR3 covers 13 residues. This CDR3 reads CAWRTDNNYGYTF. DNA of the CDR3: TGTGCCTGGAGAACGGACAACAACTATGGCTACACCTTC.

This clone was seen more than once but under ten times. The chain couples TRBV5-1 to TRBJ2-6; D may be TRBD1 or TRBD2 (5 bases each). Germline V gene lookup returns CDR1 SGHRS and CDR2 YFSETQ. Trimming removed 3 bases from V and 9 bases from J, with 7 bases in between. The length of the CDR3 is 12 residues. For the CDR3, the DNA is TGCGCCAGCAGCTGGGACGACAACGTCCTGACTTTC. Its translation: CASSWDDNVLTF.

This sequence joins TRBV30 and TRBJ2-3; 10 positions match TRBD2. Germline CDR1 is GTSNPN and CDR2 is SVGIG (reference sequence). After removal of 8 bases from V and 5 bases from J, the junction contained 16 bases not matched to a gene. This CDR3 spans 16 amino acids. CDR3 sequence (DNA): TGTGCCGCTAGTCCGGGGGCTAGCGGGAGTATAGATACGCAGTATTTT. It translates to CAASPGASGSIDTQYF.

This chain joins TRBV29-1 and TRBJ1-2, with 7 bases matching TRBD1. After removal of 6 bases from V and 7 bases from J, the junction contained 8 bases not matched to a gene. Germline V gene sequence: CDR1 SQVTM, CDR2 ANQGSEA. The CDR3 extends over 12 amino acids. This CDR3 is CSVTGEDAGYTF. The CDR3, as DNA: TGCAGCGTCACAGGGGAGGACGCTGGCTACACCTTC.

The table lists this clone with a few counts. The J gene is TRBJ2-7, the V gene TRBV27, with D possibly TRBD1 on 5 matching bases. From germline, CDR1 is MNHEY and CDR2 SMNVEV (reference sequence). The V gene lost 0 bases and the J gene lost 2 bases, with 11 bases spanning the gap. The CDR3 consists of 15 residues. CDR3 loop: CASSLSKMGPYEQYF. In nucleotides, the CDR3 is TGTGCCAGCAGTTTATCAAAGATGGGGCCCTACGAGCAGTACTTC.

The chain recombines TRBV7-9 with TRBJ2-3; TRBD2 is a possible D gene (5 bases). The germline CDR1 and CDR2 sequences are SEHNR and FQNEAQ (reference sequence). Trimming took off 4 bases at V and 2 bases at J, with 13 bases between the two ends. The CDR3 contains 15 residues. The CDR3 DNA reads TGTGCCAGCAGCTCCCAACTAGATTTCACAGATACGCAGTATTTT. Its translation: CASSSQLDFTDTQYF. Full variable domain (remainder filled in from reference TRBV7-9 and TRBJ2-3): DTGVSQNPRHKITKRGQNVTFRCDPISEHNRLYWYRQTLGQGPEFLTYFQNEAQLEKSRLLSDRFSAERPKGSFSTLEIQRTEQGDSAMYLCASSSQLDFTDTQYFGPGTRLTVL.

This chain joins TRBV29-1 and TRBJ2-5, with D uncertain. V lost 7 bases, J lost 5 bases, and 14 bases lay in between. Germline V gene lookup returns CDR1 SQVTM and CDR2 ANQGSEA. The CDR3 is made up of 12 amino acids. The CDR3 sequence: CSAEPVEETQYF. The CDR3 DNA is TGCAGCGCCGAACCCGTAGAGGAGACCCAGTACTTC.

The chain recombines TRBV5-6 with TRBJ2-7; TRBD1 matches 8 bases. The CDR3 has 13 amino acids. CDR1 SGHDT and CDR2 YYEEEE come from the germline V gene. With 6 bases clipped from V and 3 bases from J, the junction kept 5 bases outside the gene matches. CDR3 nucleotides: TGTGCCAGCACCACTGGGACAGGCTACGAGCAGTACTTC. Translation gives CASTTGTGYEQYF.